These 5 T cell receptor beta chains originate from one sample sequenced in a study of glioma-infiltrating T cells after dendritic cell vaccination. The protocol was immunoSEQ multiplex PCR, while the TCRdb copy is restricted to in-frame clones and leaves out a portion. The sample contains under 40,000 clones, approximately 91% of which appear only once. The sample in question was blood, obtained before dendritic cell vaccination. These TCRs come from a human donor with glioblastoma.

CDR3 sequence (DNA): TGTGCCAGTAGCCGGGACAGGGGAGGCAATCAGCCCCAGCATTTT. Protein: CASSRDRGGNQPQHF. The V gene is TRBV19, the J gene TRBJ1-5; 10 nucleotides agree with TRBD1. The trim removed 6 bases at V and 2 bases at J, leaving 4 bases unmatched. The CDR3 runs 15 residues. Per the germline V gene, CDR1 is LNHDA and CDR2 is SQIVND (reference sequence).

The J gene is TRBJ1-2, the V gene TRBV6-1, with D hard to call. Trimming cost V 4 bases and J 2 bases, with 5 bases left between them. Germline lookup yields CDR1 MNHNS and CDR2 SASEGT. The CDR3 extends over 12 amino acids. CDR3 DNA: TGTGCCAGCAGTGCTCAGAACTATGGCTACACCTTC. Translated, it gives CASSAQNYGYTF.

The CDR3 protein is CASSLFGQSEGVGGYTF. The CDR3 nucleotides are TGTGCCAGCAGCCTCTTTGGACAGTCAGAAGGAGTTGGTGGCTACACCTTC. V usage is TRBV2 and J usage is TRBJ1-2; TRBD1 is a possible D gene (6 bases). In germline, CDR1 is SNHLY, CDR2 FYNNEI. With 6 bases removed from V and 7 bases from J, the gap between germline ends came to 27 bases. This CDR3 is built from 17 residues.

This rearrangement joins TRBV4-1 to TRBJ1-1; the D gene is possibly TRBD1 (5 bases). The length of the CDR3 is 16 residues. Germline-derived CDR1 and CDR2 are MGHRA and YSYEKL. The V end lost 0 bases, the J end lost 8 bases, and 19 bases lay between the germline ends. The CDR3 loop is CASSQDLRTFYSEAFF. In DNA, the CDR3 is TGCGCCAGCAGCCAAGATCTAAGGACATTTTACTCCGAAGCTTTCTTT.

This rearrangement joins TRBV28 to TRBJ1-2; 7 nucleotides agree with TRBD1. CDR1 and CDR2 (germline): MDHEN, SYDVKM. V lost 4 bases, J lost 1 base, and 9 bases stayed unmatched. The CDR3 is 16 residues long. This chain's CDR3 is CASSSPSRGRNYGYTF. The CDR3, as DNA: TGTGCCAGCAGTTCGCCCTCAAGGGGGCGTAACTATGGCTACACCTTC.